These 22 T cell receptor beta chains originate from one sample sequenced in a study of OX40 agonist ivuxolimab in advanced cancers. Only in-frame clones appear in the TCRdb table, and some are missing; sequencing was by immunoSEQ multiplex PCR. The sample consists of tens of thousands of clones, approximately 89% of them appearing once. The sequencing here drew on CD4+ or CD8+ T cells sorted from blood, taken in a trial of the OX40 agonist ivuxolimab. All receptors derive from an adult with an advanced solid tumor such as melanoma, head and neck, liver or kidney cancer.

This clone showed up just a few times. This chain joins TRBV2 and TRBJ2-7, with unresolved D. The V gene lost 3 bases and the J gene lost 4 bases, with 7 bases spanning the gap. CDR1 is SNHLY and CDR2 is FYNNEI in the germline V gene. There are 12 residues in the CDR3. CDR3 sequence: CASSDEAYEQYF. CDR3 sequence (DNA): TGTGCCAGCAGTGATGAGGCATACGAGCAGTACTTC.

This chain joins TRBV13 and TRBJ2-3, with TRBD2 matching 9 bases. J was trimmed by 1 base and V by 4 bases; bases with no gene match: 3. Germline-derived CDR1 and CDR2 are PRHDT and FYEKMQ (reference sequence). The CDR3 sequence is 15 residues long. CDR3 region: CASSSRTSGTDTQYF. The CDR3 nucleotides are TGTGCCAGCAGCTCCCGGACTAGCGGCACAGATACGCAGTATTTT.

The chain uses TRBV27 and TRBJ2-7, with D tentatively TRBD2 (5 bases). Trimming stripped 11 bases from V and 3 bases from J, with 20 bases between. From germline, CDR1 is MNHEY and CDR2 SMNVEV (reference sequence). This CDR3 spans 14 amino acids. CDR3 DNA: TGTGCCGGACCTTCCAGGACGGAGGACTACGAGCAGTACTTC. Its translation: CAGPSRTEDYEQYF.

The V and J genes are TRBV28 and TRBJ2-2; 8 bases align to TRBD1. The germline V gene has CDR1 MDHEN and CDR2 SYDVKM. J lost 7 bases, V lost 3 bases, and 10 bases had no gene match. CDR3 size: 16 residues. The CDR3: CASSLIAGGAIGELFF. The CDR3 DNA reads TGTGCCAGCAGTTTGATCGCAGGGGGCGCGATCGGGGAGCTGTTTTTT.

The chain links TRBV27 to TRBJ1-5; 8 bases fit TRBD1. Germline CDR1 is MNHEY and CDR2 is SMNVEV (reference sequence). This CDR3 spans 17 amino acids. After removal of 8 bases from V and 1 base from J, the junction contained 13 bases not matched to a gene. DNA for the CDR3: TGTGCCAGCCAACTCACATACAGGGGGAGAAGCAATCAGCCCCAGCATTTT. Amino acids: CASQLTYRGRSNQPQHF.

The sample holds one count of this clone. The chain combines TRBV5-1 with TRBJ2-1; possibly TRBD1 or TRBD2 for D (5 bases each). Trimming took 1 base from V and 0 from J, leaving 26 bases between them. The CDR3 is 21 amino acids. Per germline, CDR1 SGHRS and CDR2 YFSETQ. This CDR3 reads CASSLSVYAGTSISSYNEQFF. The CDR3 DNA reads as TGCGCCAGCAGCTTGAGTGTGTATGCAGGGACGTCGATTAGCTCCTACAATGAGCAGTTCTTC. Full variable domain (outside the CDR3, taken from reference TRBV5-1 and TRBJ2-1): KAGVTQTPRYLIKTRGQQVTLSCSPISGHRSVSWYQQTPGQGLQFLFEYFSETQRNKGNFPGRFSGRQFSNSRSEMNVSTLELGDSALYLCASSLSVYAGTSISSYNEQFFGPGTRLTVL.

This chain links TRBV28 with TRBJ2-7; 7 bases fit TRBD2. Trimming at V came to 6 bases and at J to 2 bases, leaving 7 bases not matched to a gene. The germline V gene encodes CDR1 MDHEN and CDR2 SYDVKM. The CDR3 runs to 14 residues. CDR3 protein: CASRLSSGTYEQYF. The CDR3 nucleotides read TGTGCCAGCAGACTTTCTAGCGGCACCTACGAGCAGTACTTC.

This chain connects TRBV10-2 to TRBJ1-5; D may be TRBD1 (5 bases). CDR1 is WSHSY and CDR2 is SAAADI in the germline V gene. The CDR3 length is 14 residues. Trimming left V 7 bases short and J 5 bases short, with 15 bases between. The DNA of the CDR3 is TGCGCCAGCACCTACGGACACTCCGATCAGCCCCAGCATTTT. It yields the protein CASTYGHSDQPQHF.

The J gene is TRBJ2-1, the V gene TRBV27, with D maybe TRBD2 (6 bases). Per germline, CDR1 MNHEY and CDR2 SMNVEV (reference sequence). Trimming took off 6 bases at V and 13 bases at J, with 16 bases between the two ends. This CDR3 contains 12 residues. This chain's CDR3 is CASSQIRGIQFF. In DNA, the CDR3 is TGTGCCAGCAGCCAAATCCGGGGGATCCAGTTCTTC.

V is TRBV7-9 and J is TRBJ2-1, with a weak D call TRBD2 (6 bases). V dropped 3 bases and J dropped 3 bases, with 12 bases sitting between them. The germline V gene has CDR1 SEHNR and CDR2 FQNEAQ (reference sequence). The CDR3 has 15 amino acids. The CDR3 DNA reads TGTGCCAGCAGCTTTCGACTAGACAGCTACAATGAGCAGTTCTTC. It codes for CASSFRLDSYNEQFF.

This chain's CDR3 is CASSPQGSSYEQYF. The CDR3 nucleotides are TGCGCCAGCAGCCCGCAGGGAAGCTCCTACGAGCAGTACTTC. The V call is TRBV4-3, the J call TRBJ2-7; the D gene is possibly TRBD1 (5 bases). Germline V gene sequence: CDR1 LGHNA, CDR2 YSLEER. This CDR3 contains 14 residues. The ends were cut back, 4 bases at V and 0 bases at J, with 10 bases in the middle.

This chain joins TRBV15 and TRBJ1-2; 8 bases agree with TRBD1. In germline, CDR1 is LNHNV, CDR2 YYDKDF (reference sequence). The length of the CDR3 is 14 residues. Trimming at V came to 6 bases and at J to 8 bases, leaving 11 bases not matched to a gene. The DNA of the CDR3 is TGTGCCACCAGGCCGACAGGGGAGAATTGGGGCTACACCTTC. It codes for CATRPTGENWGYTF.

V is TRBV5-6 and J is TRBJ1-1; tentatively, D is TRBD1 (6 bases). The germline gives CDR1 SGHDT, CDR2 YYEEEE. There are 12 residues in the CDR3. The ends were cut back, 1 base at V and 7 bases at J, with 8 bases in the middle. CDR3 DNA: TGTGCCAGCAGCTTGAGGGGGAATGAAGCTTTCTTT. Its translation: CASSLRGNEAFF.

CDR3 loop: CAISSSGLTSTDTQYF. The CDR3 DNA is TGTGCCATTTCCTCTTCAGGGTTGACTAGCACAGATACGCAGTATTTT. The chain is built from TRBV2 and TRBJ2-3; D perhaps matches TRBD1 (5 bases). This CDR3 comprises 16 residues. V lost 10 bases to trimming and J lost 0 bases, with 20 bases between them. CDR1 and CDR2 from the germline V gene are SNHLY and FYNNEI.

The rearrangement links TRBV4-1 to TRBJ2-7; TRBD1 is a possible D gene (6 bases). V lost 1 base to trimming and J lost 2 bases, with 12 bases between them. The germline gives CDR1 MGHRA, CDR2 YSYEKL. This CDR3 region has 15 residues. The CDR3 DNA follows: TGCGCCAGCAGCCAAGGAGGGGGTAGCACCTACGAGCAGTACTTC. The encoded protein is CASSQGGGSTYEQYF.

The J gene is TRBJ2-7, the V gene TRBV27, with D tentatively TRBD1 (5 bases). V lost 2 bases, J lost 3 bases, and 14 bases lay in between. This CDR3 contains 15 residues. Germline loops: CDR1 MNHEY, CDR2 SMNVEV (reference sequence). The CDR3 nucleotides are TGTGCCAGCAGTTTAAGTGACGCAGGGCACTACGAGCAGTACTTC. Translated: CASSLSDAGHYEQYF.

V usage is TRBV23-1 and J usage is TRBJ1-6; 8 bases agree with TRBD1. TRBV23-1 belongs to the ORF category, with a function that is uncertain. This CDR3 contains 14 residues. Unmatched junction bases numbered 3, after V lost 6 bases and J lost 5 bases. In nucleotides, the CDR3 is TGCGCCAGCAGAGTACAGGGGGATAATTCACCCCTCCACTTT. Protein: CASRVQGDNSPLHF.

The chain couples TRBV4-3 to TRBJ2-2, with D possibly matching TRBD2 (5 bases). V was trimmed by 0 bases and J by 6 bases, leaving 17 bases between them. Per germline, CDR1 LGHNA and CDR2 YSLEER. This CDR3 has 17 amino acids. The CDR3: CASSQDPGFGFAGELFF. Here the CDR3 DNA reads TGCGCCAGCAGCCAAGATCCGGGGTTTGGATTCGCCGGGGAGCTGTTTTTT.

DNA for the CDR3: TGTGCCAGCAGCTTCTGGGGTTGGGGCAATGAGCAGTTCTTC. This encodes CASSFWGWGNEQFF. V gene TRBV5-6 combines with J gene TRBJ2-1, with no clear D. The germline V and J ends were trimmed by 2 bases and 6 bases, with 12 bases remaining between them. The CDR3 contains 14 residues. Germline V CDR1 and CDR2: SGHDT, YYEEEE.

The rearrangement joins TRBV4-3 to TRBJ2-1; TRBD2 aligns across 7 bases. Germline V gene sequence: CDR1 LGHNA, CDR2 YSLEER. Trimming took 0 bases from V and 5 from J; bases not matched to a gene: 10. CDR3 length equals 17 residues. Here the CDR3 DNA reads TGCGCCAGCAGCCAAGATAGGGCACTAGCGAGCGACAATGAGCAGTTCTTC. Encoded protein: CASSQDRALASDNEQFF.

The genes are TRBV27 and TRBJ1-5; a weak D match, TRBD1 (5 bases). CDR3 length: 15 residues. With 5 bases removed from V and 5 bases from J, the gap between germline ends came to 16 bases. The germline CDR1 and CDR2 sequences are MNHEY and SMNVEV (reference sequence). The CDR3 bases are TGTGCCAGCAGTCTCGGGCCCGGAGGGGATCAGCCCCAGCATTTT. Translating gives CASSLGPGGDQPQHF.

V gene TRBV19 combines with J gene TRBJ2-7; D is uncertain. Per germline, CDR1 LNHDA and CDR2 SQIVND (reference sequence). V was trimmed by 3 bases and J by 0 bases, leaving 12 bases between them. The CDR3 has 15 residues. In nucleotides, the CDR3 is TGTGCCAGTAGTATGGCAGGAATTTCCTCCTACGAGCAGTACTTC. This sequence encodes CASSMAGISSYEQYF.